The 5 T cell receptor beta chains below all came from one sample that was sequenced in a study of cytomegalovirus exposure and HLA in healthy donors. In the PCR, 60 Vbeta and 13 Jbeta primers were used. TCRdb keeps only in-frame clones here, not all; method: immunoSEQ multiplex PCR. Of under 95,000 clones listed, around 82% are singletons. Material for sequencing was PBMCs. The receptors originated from a male donor in good health and CMV-seronegative.

The chain joins TRBV4-3 to TRBJ1-1, with D unresolved. This CDR3 comprises 15 residues. The germline V and J ends were trimmed by 3 bases and 3 bases, with 14 bases remaining between them. The germline gives CDR1 LGHNA, CDR2 YSLEER. The CDR3 sequence: CASSHGRPGYTEAFF. The CDR3 DNA follows: TGCGCCAGCAGCCATGGGAGGCCGGGATACACTGAAGCTTTCTTT.

The V call is TRBV7-9, the J call TRBJ1-2; D perhaps matches TRBD1 (6 bases). The V end lost 2 bases, the J end lost 6 bases, and 10 bases lay between the germline ends. The germline CDR1 and CDR2 sequences are SEHNR and FQNEAQ (reference sequence). The CDR3 loop spans 13 amino acids. This CDR3 is CASSLSYRDGYTF. Written as DNA, the CDR3 is TGTGCCAGCAGCTTATCGTACAGGGATGGCTACACCTTC.

This chain connects TRBV5-5 to TRBJ2-2, with D maybe TRBD2 (6 bases). Trimming left V 0 bases short and J 0 bases short, with 9 bases between. Germline V lookup: CDR1 SGHKS, CDR2 YYEKEE (reference sequence). The CDR3 is 16 residues long. CDR3 sequence: CASSLGAGPNTGELFF. CDR3 coding DNA: TGTGCCAGCAGCTTGGGAGCGGGCCCGAACACCGGGGAGCTGTTTTTT. Looking up the rest from reference TRBV5-5 and TRBJ2-2 gives the full variable domain: DAGVTQSPTHLIKTRGQQVTLRCSPISGHKSVSWYQQVLGQGPQFIFQYYEKEERGRGNFPDRFSARQFPNYSSELNVNALLLGDSALYLCASSLGAGPNTGELFFGEGSRLTVL.

This clone was counted a single time. This rearrangement joins TRBV6-1 to TRBJ2-1, with TRBD2 matching 16 bases. The trim removed 2 bases at V and 12 bases at J, leaving 7 bases unmatched. CDR3 length equals 16 residues. CDR1 is MNHNS, CDR2 SASEGT, per germline. This chain's CDR3 is CASSEPGLAGGPGQFF. The CDR3 nucleotides are TGTGCCAGCAGTGAACCGGGACTAGCGGGAGGGCCGGGGCAGTTCTTC.

The rearrangement uses TRBV7-9 and TRBJ1-4, with D perhaps TRBD1 (6 bases). The CDR3 extends over 15 amino acids. Germline CDR1 reads SEHNR; CDR2 reads FQNEAQ (reference sequence). The V and J ends lost 4 bases and 3 bases respectively, with 12 bases between them. This CDR3 is CASSSDRLANEKLFF. CDR3 bases: TGTGCCAGCAGCTCAGACAGGTTGGCTAATGAAAAACTGTTTTTT.